This T cell receptor (beta chain) is from a study of human T cells and chemical hapten exposure (dated by TCRdb to the early 2020s). Regarding the research as a whole: For sensitization, 2% DPC in acetone was applied to an approximately 2 cm by approximately 2 cm area of upper inner arm skin. Peripheral blood TCR repertoire changes were tracked in vivo in alopecia patients during primary and secondary sensitization to the hapten diphenylcyclopropenone (DPC). Patch testing was done on the upper back using Finn chambers containing 0.01% DPC, and results were scored after 6 days according to International Contact Dermatitis Research Group standards. Throughout the roughly 26-week study period, patients were also given weekly therapeutic DPC doses on the scalp. Most of the patients in the cohort were female, and the cohort covered alopecia areata with under or over 50% scalp involvement, alopecia totalis and alopecia universalis. Blood for TCR sequencing was provided by twenty-nine alopecia patients at one to four time points (pre-sensitization, 2, 6 and 24 weeks). Libraries were pooled for sequencing, and variation in per-sample TCR yields was attributed mainly to small differences in library volumes within the pool. Blood samples were taken from patients before sensitization (week 0) and then at 2, 6 and about 24 weeks after DPC sensitization.

Read against the paper, the sample's time point label means: pre-sensitization, week 0. Sample treatment or condition, as interpreted from the label and publication: therapeutic diphenylcyclopropenone sensitization with weekly scalp DPC. Blood at each patch-test visit was drawn before the patch test was applied. To be eligible, patients had to be aged 18 to 70, diagnosed with alopecia and judged suitable for DPC therapy, while pregnant patients were excluded. Unfractionated whole blood was collected in Tempus Blood RNA tubes, and total RNA was extracted from that blood. Libraries were constructed by RACE. Instrument on record: NextSeq 500. During library preparation, unique molecular identifiers were attached to individual cDNA molecules so that TCRs could be counted in a quantitative, reproducible way. Both TCR alpha and TCR beta chains were sequenced from each blood RNA sample. Regarding the original processing steps: The median number of TCRs per sample was 85,000 to 100,000, ranging from 23,224 to 690,600. The Decombinator software suite was used to annotate the V, J and CDR3 of the TCR reads. For PS versus PT1 abundance plots, all samples were subsampled to the same number of TCRs (28,000). TCRs were defined as expanded if absent before sensitization and observed at least eight times at the 2-week time point. TCRdb handled the public reads itself, with Q25 trimming in fastp and clone calling in MiXCR, and kept productive beta chains. Identical CDR3 proteins give one entry, which carries the most common genes and DNA. Clone size and V and J calls follow TCRdb, not the original study. The sample yields 300,000 to 400,000 distinct CDR3 sequences; 4.5% to 6% were counted once. Clones ranked in the top ten supply approximately 2.4% of the sample.

The full study reports these points: Patch test score was positively correlated with the number of PT1 expanded TCRs, with significance at thresholds 8, 16 and 32 but not at 4. All patients had alopecia, a presumed autoimmune disease, so their immune response might differ from that of healthy individuals. Compared with pre-sensitization or healthy control sets, expanded TCRs formed significantly more large CDR3 similarity clusters, which is consistent with antigen-driven responses. Repeated subsampling changed both the strength of the expansion versus patch-test correlation and the threshold at which the correlation became significant. The number of TCRs above 1 in 1000 frequency did not change with DPC sensitization; there was no evidence of global repertoire structure alterations.

As to this clonotype: Its antigen is still unknown. Per-nucleotide qualities are absent, and no much larger clonotype sits a single base away.

This clonotype originated in a woman in her 50s with alopecia areata. Some clones in this sample may be carry-over from other donors' samples. The sequenced sample was whole blood, obtained in connection with sensitization to the hapten diphenylcyclopropenone (DPC).

The sequenced DNA is TGTGCCAGCAGTTCTCAGCGGAGCCGCACAGATACGCAGTATTTT. Its protein is CASSSQRSRTDTQYF. Recombination linked TRBV28 to TRBJ2-3; a tentative D match to TRBD2 spans 5 bases. The germline V gene supplies CDR1 MDHEN and CDR2 SYDVKM. Inclusive of the bounding cysteine and phenylalanine, the CDR3 is 15 residues long. The retained sequence is limited to the CDR3, 45 bases, with the frame set at the first base. At the junction V is shortened by 4 bases and J by 1 base, with 12 bases in between.